The 7 T cell receptor beta chains in this list originate from one sample, sequenced in a study of Ad26.COV2.S vaccination and SARS-CoV-2 variants. Treatment indicated: 15 to 20 received Ad26.COV2.S at low or high dose, single or two shots; roughly 5 received placebo; per-sample allocation not given. The samples were gathered on day 63 after the first injection of vaccine or placebo. The table came from immunoSEQ multiplex PCR; TCRdb's copy has only in-frame clones and leaves some out. The sample carries some 460,000 clones, about nine tenths recorded once. This sample comprised peripheral blood, obtained in a trial of Ad26.COV2.S vaccine versus placebo. These receptors all stem from a person between 18 and 59 years old who received the Ad26.COV2.S COVID-19 vaccine or a placebo.

This sequence joins TRBV7-9 and TRBJ1-3; 7 bases agree with TRBD1. The CDR3 spans 17 residues. The J segment lost 3 bases and the V segment lost 1 base, leaving 9 bases of the junction unmatched. Germline CDR1 and CDR2: SEHNR and FQNEAQ (reference sequence). CDR3 residues: CASSLGKEGAHGNTIYF. The CDR3 DNA reads as TGTGCCAGCAGCTTAGGGAAGGAGGGGGCGCATGGAAACACCATATATTTT.

V usage is TRBV5-6 and J usage is TRBJ2-4; D might be TRBD1 (6 bases). Germline CDR1 and CDR2: SGHDT and YYEEEE. Trimming left V 4 bases short and J 9 bases short, with 17 bases between. This CDR3 region has 14 residues. In DNA form, the CDR3 reads TGTGCCAGCAGCCCGAACAGGGTCCAAGGCATTCAGTACTTC. It specifies CASSPNRVQGIQYF.

The chain uses TRBV30 and TRBJ2-3; the match to TRBD2 covers 8 bases. The CDR3 contains 16 residues. V lost 1 base and J lost 0; bases outside the gene matches: 6. Germline values: CDR1 GTSNPN, CDR2 SVGIG (reference sequence). The DNA for the CDR3 is TGTGCCTGGAGTGGGGGCCTAGCGGGTAGCACAGATACGCAGTATTTT. This encodes CAWSGGLAGSTDTQYF.

V usage is TRBV11-1 and J usage is TRBJ2-1; D perhaps matches TRBD1 (6 bases). The V and J ends lost 6 bases and 0 bases respectively, with 15 bases between them. Germline V gene data show CDR1 as SGHAT and CDR2 as FQDESV (reference sequence). The length of the CDR3 is 16 residues. CDR3 DNA sequence: TGTGCCAGCAGTATACAGGGATCCAGCTCCTACAATGAGCAGTTCTTC. Residues: CASSIQGSSSYNEQFF.

The chain is built from TRBV4-3 and TRBJ1-1, with D unresolved. CDR3 length: 14 amino acids. The V end was cut by 4 bases, the J end by 5 bases, with 14 bases between. Germline CDR1 and CDR2: LGHNA and YSLEER. CDR3 sequence (DNA): TGCGCCAGCAGCCCGCCCGGGTTATGGACTGAAGCTTTCTTT. Its protein is CASSPPGLWTEAFF.

The CDR3 region has the DNA TGCGCCAGCAGTCATGGGACAGATACGTCCTACGAGCAGTACTTC. It specifies CASSHGTDTSYEQYF. This chain uses TRBV23-1 with TRBJ2-7; 7 bases are shared with TRBD1. TRBV23-1 is marked as an open reading frame, function uncertain. This CDR3 has 15 residues. V lost 3 bases to trimming and J lost 1 base; unmatched junction nucleotides: 6.

The rearrangement links TRBV6-2 or TRBV6-3 to TRBJ1-2; TRBD1 matches 12 bases. V lost 7 bases, J lost 7 bases, and 10 bases stayed unmatched. The CDR3 is made up of 15 amino acids. CDR1 is MNHEY, CDR2 SVGEGT, per germline. CDR3 residues: CASTPSGTGGAGYTF. CDR3 sequence (DNA): TGTGCCAGCACCCCATCCGGGACAGGGGGCGCTGGCTACACCTTC.